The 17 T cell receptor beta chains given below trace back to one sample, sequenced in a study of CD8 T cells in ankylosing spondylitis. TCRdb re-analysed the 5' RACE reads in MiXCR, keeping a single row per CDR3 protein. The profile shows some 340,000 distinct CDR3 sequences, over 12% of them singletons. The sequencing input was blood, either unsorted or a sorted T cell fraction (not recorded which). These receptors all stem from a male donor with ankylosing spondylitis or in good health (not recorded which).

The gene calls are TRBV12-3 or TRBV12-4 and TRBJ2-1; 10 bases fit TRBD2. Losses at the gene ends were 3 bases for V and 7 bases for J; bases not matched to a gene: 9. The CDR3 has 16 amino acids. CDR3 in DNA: TGTGCCAGCAGTTTCTGGGAGCGGGGGGGAGTGAATGAGCAGTTCTTC. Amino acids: CASSFWERGGVNEQFF.

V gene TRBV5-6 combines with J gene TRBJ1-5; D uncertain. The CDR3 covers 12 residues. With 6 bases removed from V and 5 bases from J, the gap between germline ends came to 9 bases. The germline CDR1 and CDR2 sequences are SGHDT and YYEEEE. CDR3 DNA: TGTGCCAGCACCGTTATGGATCAGCCCCAGCATTTT. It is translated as CASTVMDQPQHF.

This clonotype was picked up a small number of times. CDR3 sequence (DNA): TGCGCCAGCAGCTTGGCCCCAGGACAGGGCCAAGAGACCCAGTACTTC. Residues: CASSLAPGQGQETQYF. The rearrangement uses TRBV5-1 and TRBJ2-5; 8 positions agree with TRBD1. The V gene's germline CDR1 is SGHRS and CDR2 YFSETQ. V was pared by 0 bases and J by 1 base, with 5 bases of the junction left unmatched. CDR3 size: 16 residues.

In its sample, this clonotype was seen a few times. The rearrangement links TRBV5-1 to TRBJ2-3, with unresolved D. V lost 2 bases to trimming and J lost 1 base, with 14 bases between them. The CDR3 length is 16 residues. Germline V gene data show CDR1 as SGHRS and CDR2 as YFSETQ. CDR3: CASSLAILTGTDTQYF. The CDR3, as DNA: TGCGCCAGCAGCTTAGCGATACTAACAGGCACAGATACGCAGTATTTT.

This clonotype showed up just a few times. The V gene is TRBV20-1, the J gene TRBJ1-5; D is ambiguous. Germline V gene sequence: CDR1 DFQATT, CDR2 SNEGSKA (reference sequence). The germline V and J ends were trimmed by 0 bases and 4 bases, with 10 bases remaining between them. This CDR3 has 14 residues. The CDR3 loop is CSARDGSYNQPQHF. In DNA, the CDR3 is TGCAGTGCTAGAGATGGGTCGTATAATCAGCCCCAGCATTTT.

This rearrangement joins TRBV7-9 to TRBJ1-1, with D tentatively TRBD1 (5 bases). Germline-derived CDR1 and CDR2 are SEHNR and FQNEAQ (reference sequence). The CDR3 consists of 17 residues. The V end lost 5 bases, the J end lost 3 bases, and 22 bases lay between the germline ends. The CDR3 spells CASSPPGHGGLDTEAFF. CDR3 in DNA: TGTGCCAGCAGCCCCCCCGGCCATGGGGGGTTGGACACTGAAGCTTTCTTT.

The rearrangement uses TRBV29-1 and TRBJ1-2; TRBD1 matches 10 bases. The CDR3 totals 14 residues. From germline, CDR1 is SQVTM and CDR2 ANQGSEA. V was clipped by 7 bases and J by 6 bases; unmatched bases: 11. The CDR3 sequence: CSDGRTGGKDGYTF. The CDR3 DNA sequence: TGCAGCGACGGCCGGACAGGGGGAAAAGATGGCTACACCTTC.

CDR3 sequence reads: CSVGFGPHEQYF. The CDR3 DNA reads TGCAGCGTTGGTTTCGGTCCTCACGAGCAGTACTTC. The rearrangement uses TRBV29-1 and TRBJ2-7; D unresolved. The ends were cut back, 4 bases at V and 5 bases at J, with 12 bases in the middle. This CDR3 has 12 residues. Germline CDR1 SQVTM, CDR2 ANQGSEA.

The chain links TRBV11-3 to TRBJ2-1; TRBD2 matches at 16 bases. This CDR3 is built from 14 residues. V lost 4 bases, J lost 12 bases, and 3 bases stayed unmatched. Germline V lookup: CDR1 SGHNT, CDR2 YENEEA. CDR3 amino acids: CASSSGLAGGGQFF. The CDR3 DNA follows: TGTGCCAGCAGCTCGGGACTAGCGGGAGGGGGGCAGTTCTTC.

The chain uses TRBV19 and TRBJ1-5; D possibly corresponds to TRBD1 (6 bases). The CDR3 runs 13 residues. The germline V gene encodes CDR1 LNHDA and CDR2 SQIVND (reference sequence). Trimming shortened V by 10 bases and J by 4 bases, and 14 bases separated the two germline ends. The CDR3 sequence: CATMGTPNQPQHF. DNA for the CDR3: TGTGCCACCATGGGGACACCAAATCAGCCCCAGCATTTT.

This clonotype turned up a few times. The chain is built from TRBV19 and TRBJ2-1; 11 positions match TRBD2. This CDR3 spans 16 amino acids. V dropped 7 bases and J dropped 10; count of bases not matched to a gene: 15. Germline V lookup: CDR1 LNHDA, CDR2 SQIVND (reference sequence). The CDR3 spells CASTTTKTTSGVEQFF. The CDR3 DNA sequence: TGTGCCAGTACCACTACCAAGACGACTAGCGGGGTGGAGCAGTTCTTC. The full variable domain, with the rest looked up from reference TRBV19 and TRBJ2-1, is DGGITQSPKYLFRKEGQNVTLSCEQNLNHDAMYWYRQDPGQGLRLIYYSQIVNDFQKGDIAEGYSVSREKKESFPLTVTSAQKNPTAFYLCASTTTKTTSGVEQFFGPGTRLTVL.

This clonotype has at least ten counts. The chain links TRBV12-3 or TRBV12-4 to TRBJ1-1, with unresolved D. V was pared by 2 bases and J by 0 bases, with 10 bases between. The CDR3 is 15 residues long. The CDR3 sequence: CASSLTSGMNTEAFF. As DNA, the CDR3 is TGTGCCAGCAGTTTAACTTCAGGCATGAACACTGAAGCTTTCTTT.

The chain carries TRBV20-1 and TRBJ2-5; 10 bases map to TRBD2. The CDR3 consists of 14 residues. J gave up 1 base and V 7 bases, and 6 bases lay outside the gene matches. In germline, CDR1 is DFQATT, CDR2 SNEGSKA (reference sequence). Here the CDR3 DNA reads TGCAGTGTTCGGAAGCGGGGGGGCCAAGAGACCCAGTACTTC. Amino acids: CSVRKRGGQETQYF.

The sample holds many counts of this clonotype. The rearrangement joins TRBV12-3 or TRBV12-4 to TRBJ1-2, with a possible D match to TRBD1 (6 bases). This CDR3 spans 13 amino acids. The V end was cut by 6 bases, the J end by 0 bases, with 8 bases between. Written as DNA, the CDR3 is TGTGCCAGCAGACCAGGGGCTAACTATGGCTACACCTTC. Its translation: CASRPGANYGYTF.

CDR3 bases: TGTGCCAGCAGTGACGGGTCCGGCAGGGTGTATGGAAACACCATATATTTT. Amino acid sequence: CASSDGSGRVYGNTIYF. This rearrangement joins TRBV2 to TRBJ1-3; possible D gene TRBD1, 5 bases. Germline CDR1 and CDR2: SNHLY and FYNNEI. CDR3 size: 17 residues. V was cut by 3 bases and J by 3 bases, with 18 bases left in between.

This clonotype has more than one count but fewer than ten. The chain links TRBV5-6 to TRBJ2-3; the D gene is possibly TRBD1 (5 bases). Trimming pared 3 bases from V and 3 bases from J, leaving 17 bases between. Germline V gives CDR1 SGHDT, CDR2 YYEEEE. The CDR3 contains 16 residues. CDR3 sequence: CASSSGFPRQTDTQYF. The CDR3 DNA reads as TGTGCCAGCAGCTCGGGCTTTCCCCGACAGACAGATACGCAGTATTTT.

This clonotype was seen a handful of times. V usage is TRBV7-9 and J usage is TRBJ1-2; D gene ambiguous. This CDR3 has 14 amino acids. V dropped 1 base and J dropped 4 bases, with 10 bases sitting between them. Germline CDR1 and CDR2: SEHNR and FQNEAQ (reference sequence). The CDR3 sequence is CASSLGSGGYGYTF. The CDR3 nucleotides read TGTGCCAGCAGCTTAGGGTCGGGAGGCTATGGCTACACCTTC. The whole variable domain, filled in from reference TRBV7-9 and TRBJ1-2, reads DTGVSQNPRHKITKRGQNVTFRCDPISEHNRLYWYRQTLGQGPEFLTYFQNEAQLEKSRLLSDRFSAERPKGSFSTLEIQRTEQGDSAMYLCASSLGSGGYGYTFGSGTRLTVV.